The 5 T cell receptor beta chains listed next were all sequenced from one sample in a study of shared clonotypes between healthy human individuals. Repertoires were generated with immunoSEQ multiplex PCR, while TCRdb's copy carries only in-frame clones and drops some. The data show 2,100,000 or so clones, about 94% seen once. What was sequenced was naive CD4+ T cells sorted from blood. Subset meaning: CD45RA+ positively selected. These receptors came from a man younger than 30 in good health.

This chain connects TRBV6-1 to TRBJ1-1; 9 positions agree with TRBD1. V dropped 5 bases and J dropped 8; count of bases not matched to a gene: 9. There are 14 residues in the CDR3. Germline V gives CDR1 MNHNS, CDR2 SASEGT. CDR3 nucleotides: TGTGCCAGCAGTCCGGGACAGGGAATTTTGGAAGCTTTCTTT. Protein product: CASSPGQGILEAFF.

The rearrangement uses TRBV6-5 and TRBJ1-2; D possibly corresponds to TRBD1 (6 bases). Per germline, CDR1 MNHEY and CDR2 SVGAGI. V dropped 6 bases and J dropped 8 bases, with 16 bases sitting between them. This CDR3 has 13 amino acids. In DNA form, the CDR3 reads TGTGCCAGCAGATCCGGGGGGCGTAGGGGCTACACCTTC. It yields the protein CASRSGGRRGYTF.

About this clone: This sample also contains other DNA sequences that code for the same CDR3. The V call is TRBV29-1, the J call TRBJ2-7; TRBD1 matches at 10 bases. V trimming: 3 bases; J trimming: 7 bases; junction bases outside the gene matches: 6. CDR3 length equals 13 residues. The germline gives CDR1 SQVTM, CDR2 ANQGSEA. The CDR3: CSVERTGGGEQYF. CDR3 DNA: TGCAGCGTTGAGAGGACAGGGGGTGGGGAGCAGTACTTC.

The chain combines TRBV7-2 with TRBJ2-7; unclear D gene. From germline, CDR1 is SGHTA and CDR2 FQGNSA. This CDR3 region has 15 residues. Trimming removed 1 base at V and 0 bases at J, with 10 bases between. The CDR3 nucleotides read TGTGCCAGCAGCTTAGGTGGGATTCCCTCCTACGAGCAGTACTTC. It codes for CASSLGGIPSYEQYF.

The V and J genes are TRBV5-1 and TRBJ1-2; D is ambiguous. This CDR3 spans 10 amino acids. Germline loops: CDR1 SGHRS, CDR2 YFSETQ. V dropped 2 bases and J dropped 8 bases, with 4 bases sitting between them. CDR3 sequence: CASSLGGYTF. The CDR3 DNA is TGCGCCAGCAGCTTAGGGGGCTACACCTTC. Drawing the rest from reference TRBV5-1 and TRBJ1-2, the complete variable domain is KAGVTQTPRYLIKTRGQQVTLSCSPISGHRSVSWYQQTPGQGLQFLFEYFSETQRNKGNFPGRFSGRQFSNSRSEMNVSTLELGDSALYLCASSLGGYTFGSGTRLTVV.